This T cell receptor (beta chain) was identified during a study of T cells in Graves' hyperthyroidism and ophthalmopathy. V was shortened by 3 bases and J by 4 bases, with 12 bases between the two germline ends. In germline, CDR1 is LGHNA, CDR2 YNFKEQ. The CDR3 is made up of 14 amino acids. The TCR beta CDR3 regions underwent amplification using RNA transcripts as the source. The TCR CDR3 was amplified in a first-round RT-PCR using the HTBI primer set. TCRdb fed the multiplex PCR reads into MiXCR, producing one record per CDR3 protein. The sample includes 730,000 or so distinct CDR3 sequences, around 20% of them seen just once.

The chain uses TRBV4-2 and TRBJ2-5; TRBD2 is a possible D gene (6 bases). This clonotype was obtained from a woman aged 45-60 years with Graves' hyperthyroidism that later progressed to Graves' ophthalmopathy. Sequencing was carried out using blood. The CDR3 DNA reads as TGTGCCAGCAGCCAGCCGGGACTTAGAGAGACCCAGTACTTC. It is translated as CASSQPGLRETQYF.